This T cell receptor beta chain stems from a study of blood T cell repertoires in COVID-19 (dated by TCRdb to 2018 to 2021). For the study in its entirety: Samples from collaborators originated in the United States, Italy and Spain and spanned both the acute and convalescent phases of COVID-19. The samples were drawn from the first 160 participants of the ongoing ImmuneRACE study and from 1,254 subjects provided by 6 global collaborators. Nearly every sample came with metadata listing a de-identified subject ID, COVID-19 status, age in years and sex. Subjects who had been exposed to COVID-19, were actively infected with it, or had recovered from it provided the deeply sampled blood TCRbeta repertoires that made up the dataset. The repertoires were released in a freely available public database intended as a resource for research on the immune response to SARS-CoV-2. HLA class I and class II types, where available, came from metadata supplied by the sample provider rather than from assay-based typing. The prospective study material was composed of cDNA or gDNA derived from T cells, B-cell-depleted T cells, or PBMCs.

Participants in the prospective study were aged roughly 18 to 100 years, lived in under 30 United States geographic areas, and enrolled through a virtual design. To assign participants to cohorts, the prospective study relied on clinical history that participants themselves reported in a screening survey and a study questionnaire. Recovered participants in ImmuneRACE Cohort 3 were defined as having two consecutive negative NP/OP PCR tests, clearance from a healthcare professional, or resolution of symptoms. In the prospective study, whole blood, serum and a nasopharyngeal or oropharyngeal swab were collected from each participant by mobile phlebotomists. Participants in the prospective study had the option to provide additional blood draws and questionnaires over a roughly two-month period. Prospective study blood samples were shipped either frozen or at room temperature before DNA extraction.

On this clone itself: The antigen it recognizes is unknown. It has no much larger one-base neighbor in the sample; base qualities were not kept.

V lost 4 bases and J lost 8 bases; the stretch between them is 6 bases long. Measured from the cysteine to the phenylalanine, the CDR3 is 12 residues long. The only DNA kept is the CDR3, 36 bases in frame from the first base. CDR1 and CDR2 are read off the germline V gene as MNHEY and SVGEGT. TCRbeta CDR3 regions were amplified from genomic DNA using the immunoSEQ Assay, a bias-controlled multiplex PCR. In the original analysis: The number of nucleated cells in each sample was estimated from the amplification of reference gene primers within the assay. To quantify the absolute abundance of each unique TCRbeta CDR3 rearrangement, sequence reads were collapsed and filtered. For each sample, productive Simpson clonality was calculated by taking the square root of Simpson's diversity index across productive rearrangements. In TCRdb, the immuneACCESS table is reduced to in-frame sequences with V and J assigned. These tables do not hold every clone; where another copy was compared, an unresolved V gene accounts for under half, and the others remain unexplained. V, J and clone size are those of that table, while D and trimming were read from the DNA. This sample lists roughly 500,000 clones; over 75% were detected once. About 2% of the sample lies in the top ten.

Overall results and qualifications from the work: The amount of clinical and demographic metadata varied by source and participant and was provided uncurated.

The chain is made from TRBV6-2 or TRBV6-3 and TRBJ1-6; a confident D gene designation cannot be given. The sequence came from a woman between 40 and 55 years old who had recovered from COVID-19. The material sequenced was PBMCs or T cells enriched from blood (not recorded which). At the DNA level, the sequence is TGTGCCAGCAGTTCGGTGGATTCACCCCTCCACTTT. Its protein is CASSSVDSPLHF.